Listed here are 9 T cell receptor beta chains from one sample, sequenced in a study of blood T cell repertoires in COVID-19. Clones were sequenced by immunoSEQ multiplex PCR, and TCRdb holds only the in-frame ones, with some missing. The repertoire holds 200,000 to 250,000 clones, with roughly 84% as singletons. The specimen sequenced was peripheral blood. The receptors stem from a man aged 50-59 years with active or convalescent COVID-19.

The chain is built from TRBV3-1 (or the pseudogene TRBV3-2) and TRBJ2-2; 9 bases match TRBD2. This CDR3 is built from 16 residues. Germline lookup yields CDR1 LGHDT and CDR2 YNNKEL (reference sequence). V lost 0 bases to trimming and J lost 5 bases; unmatched junction nucleotides: 4. The CDR3 sequence is CASSQEPLAGTGELFF. As DNA, the CDR3 is TGTGCCAGCAGCCAAGAACCACTAGCGGGTACCGGGGAGCTGTTTTTT.

The chain combines TRBV6-4 with TRBJ1-6; 10 bases align to TRBD1. The CDR3 covers 15 residues. Trimming cost V 6 bases and J 9 bases; bases outside gene matches: 8. Germline V gives CDR1 MRHNA, CDR2 SNTAGT. In DNA, the CDR3 is TGTGCCAGCAGGAATCCGGGACAGGGGTTTTCACCCCTCCACTTT. The encoded protein is CASRNPGQGFSPLHF.

The chain couples TRBV24-1 to TRBJ2-3; D might be TRBD1 (5 bases). Trimming pared 2 bases from V and 3 bases from J, leaving 11 bases between. This CDR3 is built from 15 residues. Germline CDR1 KGHDR, CDR2 SFDVKD. The DNA for the CDR3 is TGTGCCACCAGTGATTCTGCCAGGGCAACAGATACGCAGTATTTT. Translating gives CATSDSARATDTQYF.

The chain couples TRBV5-6 to TRBJ2-3; D is undetermined. The CDR3 extends over 14 amino acids. CDR1 is SGHDT and CDR2 is YYEEEE in the germline V gene. V was pared by 4 bases and J by 4 bases, with 13 bases between. The CDR3 spells CASSQTWRADTQYF. The DNA for the CDR3 is TGTGCCAGCAGCCAGACTTGGAGAGCAGATACGCAGTATTTT. The full variable domain, completed using reference TRBV5-6 and TRBJ2-3, is DAGVTQSPTHLIKTRGQQVTLRCSPKSGHDTVSWYQQALGQGPQFIFQYYEEEERQRGNFPDRFSGHQFPNYSSELNVNALLLGDSALYLCASSQTWRADTQYFGPGTRLTVL.

This sequence joins TRBV7-9 and TRBJ2-7; the D gene is possibly TRBD2 (6 bases). From germline, CDR1 is SEHNR and CDR2 FQNEAQ (reference sequence). The CDR3 is made up of 13 amino acids. V lost 5 bases to trimming and J lost 5 bases, with 13 bases between them. CDR3 sequence: CASSATGGHEQYF. The CDR3, as DNA: TGTGCCAGCAGCGCCACCGGGGGTCACGAGCAGTACTTC.

This clone was detected ten times or more. J is TRBJ1-5 and V is TRBV28; no clear D. Trimming removed 5 bases from V and 3 bases from J, with 17 bases in between. Germline assignment: CDR1 MDHEN and CDR2 SYDVKM. This CDR3 spans 16 amino acids. The DNA for the CDR3 is TGTGCCAGCAGTACCTTGATCGACACGAACAATCAGCCCCAGCATTTT. Protein product: CASSTLIDTNNQPQHF.

CDR3 residues: CASSSHPTGGNYGYTF. CDR3 in DNA: TGTGCCAGCAGCTCACACCCGACAGGGGGCAACTATGGCTACACCTTC. This rearrangement joins TRBV9 to TRBJ1-2; 10 bases are a match to TRBD1. The V segment lost 4 bases and the J segment 2 bases; nucleotides outside the gene matches: 8. Germline loops: CDR1 SGDLS, CDR2 YYNGEE. The CDR3 runs to 16 residues. The complete variable domain, with remaining parts taken from reference TRBV9 and TRBJ1-2, reads DSGVTQTPKHLITATGQRVTLRCSPRSGDLSVYWYQQSLDQGLQFLIQYYNGEERAKGNILERFSAQQFPDLHSELNLSSLELGDSALYFCASSSHPTGGNYGYTFGSGTRLTVV.

The chain joins TRBV18 to TRBJ2-2, with 13 positions matching TRBD2. V lost 3 bases and J lost 5; bases outside the gene matches: 6. The CDR3 contains 17 residues. Germline loops: CDR1 KGHSH, CDR2 LQKENI. CDR3 protein: CASSPRLAGGGTGELFF. CDR3 coding DNA: TGTGCCAGCTCACCCCGACTAGCGGGAGGAGGTACCGGGGAGCTGTTTTTT.

The V and J genes are TRBV7-2 and TRBJ2-2, with 9 bases that match TRBD2. The CDR3 loop spans 16 amino acids. Trimming cost V 5 bases and J 6 bases; bases outside gene matches: 10. Germline values: CDR1 SGHTA, CDR2 FQGNSA. DNA of the CDR3: TGTGCCAGCAGCGCCATAGCGGGAGCAGAGGCCGGGGAGCTGTTTTTT. It codes for CASSAIAGAEAGELFF. Supplemented by reference TRBV7-2 and TRBJ2-2, the full variable domain reads GAGVSQSPSNKVTEKGKDVELRCDPISGHTALYWYRQSLGQGLEFLIYFQGNSAPDKSGLPSDRFSAERTGGSVSTLTIQRTQQEDSAVYLCASSAIAGAEAGELFFGEGSRLTVL.